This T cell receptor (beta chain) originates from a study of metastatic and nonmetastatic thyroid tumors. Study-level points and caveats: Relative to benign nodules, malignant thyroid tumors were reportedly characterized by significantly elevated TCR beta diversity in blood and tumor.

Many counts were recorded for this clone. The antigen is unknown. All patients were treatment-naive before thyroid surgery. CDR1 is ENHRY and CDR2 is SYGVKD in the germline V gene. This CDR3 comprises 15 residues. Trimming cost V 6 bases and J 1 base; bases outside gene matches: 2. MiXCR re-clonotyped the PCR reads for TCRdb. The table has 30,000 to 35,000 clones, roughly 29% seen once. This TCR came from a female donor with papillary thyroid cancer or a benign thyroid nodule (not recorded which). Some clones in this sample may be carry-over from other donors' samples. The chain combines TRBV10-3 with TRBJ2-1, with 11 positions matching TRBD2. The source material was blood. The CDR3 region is CAIRTSGNSYNEQFF. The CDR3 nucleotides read TGTGCCATCAGGACTAGCGGGAATTCCTACAATGAGCAGTTCTTC.